The T cell receptor (beta chain) under discussion was sequenced for a study of monozygotic twins with inflammatory bowel disease. Notes on the study in general: Comparison of concordant versus discordant twins revealed no difference in repertoire similarity, possibly due to limited power. Healthy co-twins exceeded IBD patients in TCRbeta diversity as measured by inverse Simpson.

CDR3 size: 14 residues. Germline assignment: CDR1 SNHLY and CDR2 FYNNEI. Donors gave over 2 ml of blood apiece. Whole blood supplied total RNA, and T cells were not sorted. Concerning this clonotype: Its matching antigen is unknown.

TCRdb derives one entry per CDR3 protein from the 5' RACE reads, leaving out DNA. Here the sample table reports approximately 150,000 distinct CDR3 sequences. The V call is TRBV2, the J call TRBJ1-1; TCRdb's D gene call, TRBD1, goes unchecked for lack of DNA. The specimen sequenced was blood. The receptor was derived from a human donor with ulcerative colitis or Crohn's disease, or a healthy co-twin of an affected twin (not recorded which). This CDR3 is CASGLRTANIEAFF.